This T cell receptor beta chain was observed in a study of technical replicates of blood from a handful of donors. Some clones are missing from TCRdb's copy, which holds only in-frame ones; the method was immunoSEQ multiplex PCR. The repertoire holds 65,000 to 95,000 clones, with about 92% as singletons. Sequenced material: T cells isolated from PBMCs. The clonotype comes from a human donor in good health.

This CDR3 reads CASSVQASYEQYF. DNA of the CDR3: TGTGCCAGTAGTGTTCAGGCTTCCTACGAGCAGTACTTC. This chain uses TRBV19 with TRBJ2-7; unclear D gene. This CDR3 has 13 amino acids. Germline V CDR1 and CDR2: LNHDA, SQIVND (reference sequence). V was clipped by 5 bases and J by 1 base, with 9 bases between them.